What follows are 11 T cell receptor beta chains derived from one specimen sequenced in a study of blood T cell repertoires in COVID-19 (TCRdb year 2020). The library was prepared using the immunoSEQ multiplex PCR assay. TCRdb's version of the immuneACCESS table is confined to in-frame rearrangements and falls short of the full clone set. An unresolved V gene accounts for under half of the shortfall where checked; the remainder is of unknown origin. This sample lists 150,000 to 200,000 clones; approximately 86% were detected once. 5.5% to 7.5% of the sample goes to the ten largest clones. Sequenced material: peripheral blood. These receptors were taken from a middle-aged woman with COVID-19, enrolled during active disease.

About this clone itself: The same CDR3 also results from other DNA sequences found in this sample. The rearrangement uses TRBV28 and TRBJ2-7, with 11 bases identical to TRBD2. The V segment lost 6 bases and the J segment 6 bases; nucleotides outside the gene matches: 4. There are 13 residues in the CDR3. Germline loops: CDR1 MDHEN, CDR2 SYDVKM. This CDR3 is CASRPGLAAEQYF. In DNA, the CDR3 is TGTGCCAGCAGGCCGGGACTAGCGGCCGAGCAGTACTTC.

V is TRBV6-5 and J is TRBJ1-2, with D maybe TRBD1 (5 bases). This CDR3 is 13 amino acids long. Germline loops: CDR1 MNHEY, CDR2 SVGAGI. V was shortened by 10 bases and J by 4 bases, with 16 bases between the two germline ends. The CDR3 region has the DNA TGTGCCACAGGGCGGGAGGGCCCCTATGGCTACACCTTC. Residues: CATGREGPYGYTF.

This chain links TRBV3-1 (or the pseudogene TRBV3-2) with TRBJ1-2; D is unclear. The CDR3 extends over 11 amino acids. V was cut by 3 bases and J by 8 bases, with 7 bases left in between. Germline values: CDR1 LGHDT, CDR2 YNNKEL (reference sequence). The CDR3 nucleotides are TGTGCCAGCAGCCATCTTGGCGGCTACACCTTC. Its protein is CASSHLGGYTF.

This clone was counted a few times. The rearrangement links TRBV19 to TRBJ1-6; TRBD1 agrees at 7 bases. V gave up 6 bases and J gave up 7 bases; unmatched junction bases: 9. CDR1 is LNHDA and CDR2 is SQIVND in the germline V gene (reference sequence). This CDR3 is 15 amino acids long. CDR3 region: CASRDGPGGNSPLHF. The CDR3 nucleotides are TGTGCCAGTAGGGACGGGCCAGGGGGGAATTCACCCCTCCACTTT.

J is TRBJ2-3 and V is TRBV11-1; 7 bases align to TRBD2. The germline CDR1 and CDR2 sequences are SGHAT and FQDESV (reference sequence). The CDR3 consists of 14 residues. After removal of 8 bases from V and 8 bases from J, the junction contained 13 bases not matched to a gene. The CDR3 reads CASSSPPAGVTQYF. The CDR3 nucleotides read TGTGCCAGCTCATCGCCACCGGCGGGGGTTACGCAGTATTTT.

This clone appeared once. J is TRBJ1-2 and V is TRBV4-1; 7 nucleotides align to TRBD1. J lost 2 bases, V lost 1 base, and 4 bases had no gene match. CDR3 length: 15 residues. From germline, CDR1 is MGHRA and CDR2 YSYEKL. CDR3 residues: CASSQVGTENYGYTF. CDR3 in DNA: TGCGCCAGCAGCCAAGTGGGGACAGAGAACTATGGCTACACCTTC.

The chain combines TRBV2 with TRBJ2-5; weak D call: TRBD1 (5 bases). V was clipped by 8 bases and J by 4 bases, with 11 bases between them. The CDR3 spans 12 residues. Germline V gives CDR1 SNHLY, CDR2 FYNNEI. CDR3 in DNA: TGTGCCAGCGGGCGGCAGGGAGAGACCCAGTACTTC. This translates into CASGRQGETQYF.

CDR3 sequence (DNA): TGTGCCAGCAGTTCGCGGGAGGGGGTTGAAGCTTTCTTT. Protein: CASSSREGVEAFF. J is TRBJ1-1 and V is TRBV27; TRBD1 might be the D (6 bases). V shed 4 bases and J shed 7 bases, with 13 bases lying between them. The germline gives CDR1 MNHEY, CDR2 SMNVEV (reference sequence). The CDR3 is 13 amino acids.

This chain links TRBV11-2 with TRBJ1-2; 7 positions agree with TRBD1. Trimming took 1 base from V and 4 from J; bases not matched to a gene: 6. CDR1 and CDR2 (germline): SGHAT, FQNNGV. The CDR3 covers 15 residues. CDR3 sequence: CASSLGTGQFYGYTF. The CDR3 coding sequence is TGTGCCAGCAGCTTAGGTACGGGACAGTTCTATGGCTACACCTTC.

The chain carries TRBV28 and TRBJ1-2; maybe TRBD1 (5 bases). The CDR3 consists of 15 residues. The V gene's germline CDR1 is MDHEN and CDR2 SYDVKM. Deletions cut 8 bases from V and 6 bases from J, with 22 bases between. Here the CDR3 reads CASGSFTMGGDGYTF. Here the CDR3 DNA reads TGTGCCAGCGGGTCCTTCACCATGGGAGGGGATGGCTACACCTTC.

The rearrangement uses TRBV29-1 and TRBJ1-2; D uncertain. Deletions cut 4 bases from V and 5 bases from J, with 11 bases between. Germline V gene lookup returns CDR1 SQVTM and CDR2 ANQGSEA. The CDR3 sequence is 12 residues long. The CDR3 bases are TGCAGCGTTGTCCTGGCCGGGTATGGCTACACCTTC. It specifies CSVVLAGYGYTF. Variable domain in full (rest from reference TRBV29-1 and TRBJ1-2): SAVISQKPSRDICQRGTSLTIQCQVDSQVTMMFWYRQQPGQSLTLIATANQGSEATYESGFVIDKFPISRPNLTFSTLTVSNMSPEDSSIYLCSVVLAGYGYTFGSGTRLTVV.